This record concerns one TCR beta chain sequence. The junction had 4 bases not matched to a gene; V was cut back by 3 bases and J by 3 bases. The CDR3 is 15 amino acids. CDR1 and CDR2 from the germline V gene are SGHTA and FQGTGA. Unsorted samples used tens of millions of PBMCs for genomic DNA. Deep level was the assay's run setting. Profiling relied on immunoSEQ multiplex PCR, and the TCRdb table lists in-frame clones only, not all of them. The data contain 450,000 to 500,000 clones, around 73% of them singletons. The source of the sample is a study of shared clonotypes between healthy human individuals.

This receptor was identified in a woman between 40 and 50 years old in good health. Some clones in this sample may be carry-over from other donors' samples. Material: PBMCs. The chain has TRBV7-3 and TRBJ2-1, with TRBD2 matching over 8 bases. The CDR3 nucleotides read TGTGCCAGCAGCTTGGGACTAGTGTACTACAATGAGCAGTTCTTC. Translation: CASSLGLVYYNEQFF.